This T cell receptor beta chain was found in a study of cytomegalovirus exposure and HLA in healthy donors. Overall study context: The platform used for the 120 or so validation repertoires matched that of the roughly 700 first-cohort repertoires, a later analysis reported. Study conclusions and caveats: Reportedly, diagnosis of cytomegalovirus status by the classifier showed high specificity and sensitivity.

Turning to this clone: Its antigen is unknown.

The donors belonged to the 120-subject validation cohort, separate from the approximately 670-subject first cohort. Clones were sequenced by immunoSEQ multiplex PCR, and TCRdb holds only the in-frame ones, with some missing. The repertoire holds approximately 260,000 clones, with 86% as singletons. Sequenced input: PBMCs. The receptor was isolated from a woman between 18 and 29 years old in good health and CMV-seronegative.

The CDR3 sequence: CASRRQGANFKDHTF. The CDR3 DNA reads TGTGCCAGCAGGAGACAGGGGGCGAACTTTAAGGACCACACCTTC. This chain uses TRBV27 with TRBJ1-2; TRBD1 matches at 10 bases. CDR1 is MNHEY and CDR2 is SMNVEV in the germline V gene (reference sequence). Trimming at V came to 6 bases and at J to 12 bases, leaving 16 bases not matched to a gene. The CDR3 totals 15 residues.